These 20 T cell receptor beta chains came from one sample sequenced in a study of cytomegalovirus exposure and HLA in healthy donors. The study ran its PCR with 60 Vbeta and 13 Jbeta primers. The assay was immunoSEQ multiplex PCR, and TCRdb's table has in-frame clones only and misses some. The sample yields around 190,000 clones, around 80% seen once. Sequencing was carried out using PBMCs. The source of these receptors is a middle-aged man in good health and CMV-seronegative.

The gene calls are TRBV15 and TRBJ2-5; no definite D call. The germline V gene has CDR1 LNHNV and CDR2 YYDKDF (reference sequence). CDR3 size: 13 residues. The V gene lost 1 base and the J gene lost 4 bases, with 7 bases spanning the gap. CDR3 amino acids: CATSRGSRETQYF. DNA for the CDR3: TGTGCCACCAGCAGAGGGTCCAGAGAGACCCAGTACTTC.

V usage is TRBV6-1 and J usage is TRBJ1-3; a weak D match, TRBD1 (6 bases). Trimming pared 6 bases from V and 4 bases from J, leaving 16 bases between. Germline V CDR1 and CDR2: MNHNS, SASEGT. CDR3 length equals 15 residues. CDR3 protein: CASSDYRAYGNTIYF. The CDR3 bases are TGTGCCAGCAGCGACTACAGGGCCTACGGAAACACCATATATTTT.

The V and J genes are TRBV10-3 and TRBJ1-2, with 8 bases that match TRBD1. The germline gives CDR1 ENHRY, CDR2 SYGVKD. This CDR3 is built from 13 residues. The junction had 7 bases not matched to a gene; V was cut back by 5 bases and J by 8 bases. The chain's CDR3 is CAISSGQVDGYTF. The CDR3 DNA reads TGTGCCATCAGTTCGGGACAGGTAGACGGCTACACCTTC.

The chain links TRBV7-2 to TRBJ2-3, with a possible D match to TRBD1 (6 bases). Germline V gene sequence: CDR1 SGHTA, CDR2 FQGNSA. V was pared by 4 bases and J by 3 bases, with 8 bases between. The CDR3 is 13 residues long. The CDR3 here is CASSWGPTDTQYF. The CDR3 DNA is TGTGCCAGCAGCTGGGGGCCAACAGATACGCAGTATTTT.

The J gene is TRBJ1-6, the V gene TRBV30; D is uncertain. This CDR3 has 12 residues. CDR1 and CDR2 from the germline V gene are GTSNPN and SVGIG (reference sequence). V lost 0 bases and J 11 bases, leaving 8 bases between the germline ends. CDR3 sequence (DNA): TGTGCCTGGAGTGTAAATGGGCCACCCCTCCACTTT. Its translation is CAWSVNGPPLHF.

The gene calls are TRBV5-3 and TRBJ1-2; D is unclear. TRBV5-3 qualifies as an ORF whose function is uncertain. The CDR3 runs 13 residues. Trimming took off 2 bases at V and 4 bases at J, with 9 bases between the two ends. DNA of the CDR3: TGTGCCAGAAGCTTTCAGCTAGCCTATGGCTACACCTTC. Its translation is CARSFQLAYGYTF.

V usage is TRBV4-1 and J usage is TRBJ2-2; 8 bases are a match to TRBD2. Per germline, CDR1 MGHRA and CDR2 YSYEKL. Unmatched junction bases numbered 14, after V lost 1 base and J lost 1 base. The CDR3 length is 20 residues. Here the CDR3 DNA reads TGCGCCAGCAGCCAAGGAGCCCGGCCCTCTAGCGGGTGGAACACCGGGGAGCTGTTTTTT. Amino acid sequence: CASSQGARPSSGWNTGELFF.

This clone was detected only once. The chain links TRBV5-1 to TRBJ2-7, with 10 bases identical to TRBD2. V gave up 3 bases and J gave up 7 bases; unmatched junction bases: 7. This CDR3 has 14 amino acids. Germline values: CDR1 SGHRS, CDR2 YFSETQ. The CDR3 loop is CASSSPSGSREQYF. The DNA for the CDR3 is TGCGCCAGCAGCTCCCCTAGCGGGAGTAGGGAGCAGTACTTC.

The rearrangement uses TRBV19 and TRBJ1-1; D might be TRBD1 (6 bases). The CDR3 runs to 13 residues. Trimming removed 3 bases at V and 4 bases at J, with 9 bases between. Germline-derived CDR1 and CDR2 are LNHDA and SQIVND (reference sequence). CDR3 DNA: TGTGCCAGTAGTATCCCAGGGGCCACTGAAGCTTTCTTT. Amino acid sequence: CASSIPGATEAFF.

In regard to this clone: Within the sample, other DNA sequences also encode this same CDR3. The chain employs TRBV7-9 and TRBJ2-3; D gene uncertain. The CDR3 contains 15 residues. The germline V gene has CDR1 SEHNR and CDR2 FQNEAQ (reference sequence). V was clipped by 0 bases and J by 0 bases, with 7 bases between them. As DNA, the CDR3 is TGTGCCAGCAGCTTAGCCTCGGGTAGCACAGATACGCAGTATTTT. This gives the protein CASSLASGSTDTQYF.

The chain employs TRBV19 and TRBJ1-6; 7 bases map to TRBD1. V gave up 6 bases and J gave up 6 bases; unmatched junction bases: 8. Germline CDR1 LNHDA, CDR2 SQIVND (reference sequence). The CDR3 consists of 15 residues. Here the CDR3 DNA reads TGTGCCAGTAGACAGGGACAGCTAGTTAATTCACCCCTCCACTTT. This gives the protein CASRQGQLVNSPLHF.

The CDR3 is CASTGTSAYNEQFF. The CDR3 region has the DNA TGTGCCAGCACCGGGACTAGCGCATACAATGAGCAGTTCTTC. V is TRBV2 and J is TRBJ2-1, with TRBD2 matching over 10 bases. This CDR3 has 14 residues. CDR1 SNHLY and CDR2 FYNNEI come from the germline V gene. Unmatched junction bases numbered 4, after V lost 7 bases and J lost 4 bases.

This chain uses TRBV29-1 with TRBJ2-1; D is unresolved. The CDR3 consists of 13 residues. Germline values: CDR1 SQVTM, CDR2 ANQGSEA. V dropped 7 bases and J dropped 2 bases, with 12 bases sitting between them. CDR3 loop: CSAAGGAYNEQFF. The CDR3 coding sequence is TGCAGCGCTGCCGGCGGAGCCTACAATGAGCAGTTCTTC.

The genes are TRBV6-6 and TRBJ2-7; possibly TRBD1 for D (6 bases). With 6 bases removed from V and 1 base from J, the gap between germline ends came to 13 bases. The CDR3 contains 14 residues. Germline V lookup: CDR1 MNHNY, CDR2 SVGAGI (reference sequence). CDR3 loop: CASRGGSPSYEQYF. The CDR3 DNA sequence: TGTGCCAGCAGAGGGGGTTCTCCGTCCTACGAGCAGTACTTC.

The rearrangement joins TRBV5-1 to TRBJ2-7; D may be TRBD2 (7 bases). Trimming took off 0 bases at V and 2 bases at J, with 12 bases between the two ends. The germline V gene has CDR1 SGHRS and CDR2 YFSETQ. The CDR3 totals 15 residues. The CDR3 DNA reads TGCGCCAGCAGCTTGGGTCGGGGGGCCACCTACGAGCAGTACTTC. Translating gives CASSLGRGATYEQYF.

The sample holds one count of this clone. Written as DNA, the CDR3 is TGTGCCAGCAGCCAGGACAGCTACGAGCAGTACTTC. Translating gives CASSQDSYEQYF. V usage is TRBV14 and J usage is TRBJ2-7, with D perhaps matching TRBD1 (6 bases). The CDR3 is made up of 12 amino acids. Per the germline V gene, CDR1 is SGHDN and CDR2 is FVKESK. Trimming cost V 3 bases and J 3 bases, with 6 bases left between them.

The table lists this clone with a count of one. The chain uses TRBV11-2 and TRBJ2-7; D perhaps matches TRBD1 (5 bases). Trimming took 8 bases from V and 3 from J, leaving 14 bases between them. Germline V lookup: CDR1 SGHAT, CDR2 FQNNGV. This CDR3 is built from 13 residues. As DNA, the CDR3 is TGTGCCAGCTCCCCACAGGTTTTCTACGAGCAGTACTTC. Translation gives CASSPQVFYEQYF. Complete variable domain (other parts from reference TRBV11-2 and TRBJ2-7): EAGVAQSPRYKIIEKRQSVAFWCNPISGHATLYWYQQILGQGPKLLIQFQNNGVVDDSQLPKDRFSAERLKGVDSTLKIQPAKLEDSAVYLCASSPQVFYEQYFGPGTRLTVT.

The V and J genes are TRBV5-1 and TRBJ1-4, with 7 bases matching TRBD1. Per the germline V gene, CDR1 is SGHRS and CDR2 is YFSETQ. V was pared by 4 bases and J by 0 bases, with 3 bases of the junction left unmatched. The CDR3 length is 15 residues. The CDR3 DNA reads TGCGCCAGCAGCACGGACAGGCCAACTAATGAAAAACTGTTTTTT. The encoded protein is CASSTDRPTNEKLFF.

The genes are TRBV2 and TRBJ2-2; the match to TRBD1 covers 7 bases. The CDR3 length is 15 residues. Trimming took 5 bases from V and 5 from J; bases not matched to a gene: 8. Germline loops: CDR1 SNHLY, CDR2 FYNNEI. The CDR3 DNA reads TGTGCCAGCAGTTTACAGGGGACGGGGACCGGGGAGCTGTTTTTT. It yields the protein CASSLQGTGTGELFF.

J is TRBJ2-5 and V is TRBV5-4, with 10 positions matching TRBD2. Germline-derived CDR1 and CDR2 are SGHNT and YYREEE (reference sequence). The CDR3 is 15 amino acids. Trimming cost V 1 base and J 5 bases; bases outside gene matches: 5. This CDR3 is CASSLRSGRAETQYF. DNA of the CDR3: TGTGCCAGCAGCTTGCGGAGCGGGAGGGCGGAGACCCAGTACTTC. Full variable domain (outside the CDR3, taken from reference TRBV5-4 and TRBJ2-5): ETGVTQSPTHLIKTRGQQVTLRCSSQSGHNTVSWYQQALGQGPQFIFQYYREEENGRGNFPPRFSGLQFPNYSSELNVNALELDDSALYLCASSLRSGRAETQYFGPGTRLLVL.